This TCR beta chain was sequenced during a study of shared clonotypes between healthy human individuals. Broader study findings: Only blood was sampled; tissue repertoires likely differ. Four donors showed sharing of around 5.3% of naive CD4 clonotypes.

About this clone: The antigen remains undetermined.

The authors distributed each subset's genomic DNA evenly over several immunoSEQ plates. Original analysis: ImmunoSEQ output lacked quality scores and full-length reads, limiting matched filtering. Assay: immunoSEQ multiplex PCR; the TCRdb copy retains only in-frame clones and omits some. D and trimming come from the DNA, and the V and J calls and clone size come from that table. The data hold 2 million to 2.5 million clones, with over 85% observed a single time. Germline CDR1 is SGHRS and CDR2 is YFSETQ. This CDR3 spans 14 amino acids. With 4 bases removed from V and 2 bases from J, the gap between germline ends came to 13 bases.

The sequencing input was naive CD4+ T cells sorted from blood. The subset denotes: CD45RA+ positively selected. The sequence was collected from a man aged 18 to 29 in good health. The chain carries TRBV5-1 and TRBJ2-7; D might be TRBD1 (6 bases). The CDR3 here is CASSRPGTPYEQYF. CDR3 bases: TGCGCCAGCAGCCGACCCGGGACACCCTACGAGCAGTACTTC.